Sequencing of this T cell receptor (beta chain) was carried out in a study of blood T cell repertoires in COVID-19 (dated by TCRdb to the early 2020s). In the study overall: Samples from collaborators originated in the United States, Italy and Spain and spanned both the acute and convalescent phases of COVID-19. Where HLA class I and class II types were available, the types were taken from metadata supplied by the sample provider, not from assay-based typing. The prospective study material was composed of cDNA or gDNA derived from T cells, B-cell-depleted T cells, or PBMCs. Sample metadata almost always included a de-identified subject ID, COVID-19 status, age in years and sex. Deeply sampled blood TCRbeta repertoires from subjects exposed to, actively infected with, or recovered from COVID-19 were included in the dataset. A freely available public database, intended as a resource for researchers studying the immune response to SARS-CoV-2, is where the repertoires were released. Samples came from the ongoing ImmuneRACE study (first 160 participants) plus 1,254 subjects from 6 global collaborators.

From the cysteine up to the phenylalanine, the CDR3 has a length of 14 residues. The sequence is cut down to CDR3 DNA, 42 bases in frame from base 1. V is pruned by 4 bases and J by 8 bases, leaving 9 bases of the junction without a gene match. The germline V gene gives CDR1 as SGHAT and CDR2 as FQNNGV. The collaborating institutions used their own protocols to collect whole blood in K2EDTA tubes. For TCRbeta analysis, collaborator samples were shipped as frozen whole blood, as isolated PBMCs, or as DNA extracted from either sample type. TCRbeta CDR3 regions were amplified from genomic DNA using the immunoSEQ Assay, a bias-controlled multiplex PCR. Per the original workflow: Nucleated cell counts per sample were estimated from amplification of reference gene primers within the assay. To quantify the absolute abundance of each unique TCRbeta CDR3 rearrangement, sequence reads were collapsed and filtered. For each sample, productive Simpson clonality was calculated by taking the square root of Simpson's diversity index across productive rearrangements. Held by TCRdb, this immuneACCESS table contains in-frame sequences only and omits some clones. Under half of the omission traces to an unresolved V gene where checked; the cause of the rest is unknown. D and trimming come from the DNA, and the V and J calls and clone size come from that table. Across this sample there are about 75,000 clones, with 75% to 90% seen only once. The ten largest clones capture 2% to 3% of the sample.

Beyond this particular receptor, the publication reports: How much clinical and demographic metadata was included differed by source and by participant, and the metadata was provided uncurated.

With regard to this clone: Its antigen is still unknown. Base qualities are not recorded, but no much larger clone differs from it by a single base.

The chain joins TRBV11-2 to TRBJ1-2, and TRBD1 aligns with 8 junction nucleotides. The sample consisted of peripheral blood. The sequence was collected from a human donor in a cohort sampled during active COVID-19. This receptor has the CDR3 CASSSIDRGLGYTF. The sequenced DNA: TGTGCCAGCAGCTCAATCGACAGGGGCCTCGGCTACACCTTC.